Below, 8 T cell receptor beta chains from the same sample are listed, as sequenced in a study of CD8 T cells in ankylosing spondylitis. TCRdb reprocessed the 5' RACE reads via MiXCR and lists one record per CDR3 protein. The data show approximately 180,000 distinct CDR3 sequences, with around a sixth seen just once and 4.3% held by the top ten. The specimen sequenced was blood, either unsorted or a sorted T cell fraction (not recorded which). Receptors were obtained from a male donor aged 5-29 years with ankylosing spondylitis or in good health (not recorded which).

The chain employs TRBV20-1 and TRBJ2-2; D is ambiguous. CDR1 and CDR2 (germline): DFQATT, SNEGSKA (reference sequence). Trimming removed 6 bases from V and 1 base from J, with 15 bases in between. The CDR3 is 15 amino acids. The CDR3 nucleotides are TGCAGTGCCCCCCGCTCACCGAGGAACACCGGGGAGCTGTTTTTT. Translated: CSAPRSPRNTGELFF.

This chain connects TRBV20-1 to TRBJ2-7; D is perhaps TRBD1 or TRBD2 (6 bases each). Per germline, CDR1 DFQATT and CDR2 SNEGSKA (reference sequence). The length of the CDR3 is 13 residues. V gave up 6 bases and J gave up 2 bases, with 14 bases separating them. In DNA form, the CDR3 reads TGCAGTGCCCCCATAAGGGGGGCCTACGAGCAGTACTTC. Amino acids: CSAPIRGAYEQYF.

The rearrangement links TRBV11-3 to TRBJ2-1; tentatively, D is TRBD1 (5 bases). V was pared by 3 bases and J by 5 bases, with 14 bases between. Germline-derived CDR1 and CDR2 are SGHNT and YENEEA. This CDR3 comprises 15 residues. CDR3 coding DNA: TGTGCCAGCAGCTTTGGTCAGACAGCCCACAATGAGCAGTTCTTC. This codes for CASSFGQTAHNEQFF.

At least ten counts were recorded for this clonotype. CDR3 in amino acids: CASSPRGQEQYF. CDR3 coding DNA: TGTGCCAGCAGCCCCAGGGGGCAAGAGCAGTACTTC. The chain carries TRBV7-9 and TRBJ2-7; 8 bases agree with TRBD1. Germline lookup yields CDR1 SEHNR and CDR2 FQNEAQ (reference sequence). The CDR3 runs 12 residues. The V and J ends lost 5 bases and 7 bases, in that order; junction bases with no gene match: 4.

This clonotype has only one observation. This rearrangement joins TRBV6-5 to TRBJ1-3; D ambiguous. Germline CDR1 is MNHEY and CDR2 is SVGAGI. Trimming took off 2 bases at V and 3 bases at J, with 5 bases between the two ends. The CDR3 spans 13 residues. In DNA, the CDR3 is TGTGCCAGCAGTTACGGTGGTGGAAACACCATATATTTT. This encodes CASSYGGGNTIYF.

The chain links TRBV18 to TRBJ1-2; TRBD1 might be the D (5 bases). CDR1 is KGHSH, CDR2 LQKENI, per germline. Trimming pared 3 bases from V and 4 bases from J, leaving 12 bases between. This CDR3 contains 14 residues. Here the CDR3 reads CASSPLPDSYGYTF. As DNA, the CDR3 is TGTGCCAGCTCACCCCTACCTGACAGCTATGGCTACACCTTC. Full variable domain (remainder filled in from reference TRBV18 and TRBJ1-2): NAGVMQNPRHLVRRRGQEARLRCSPMKGHSHVYWYRQLPEEGLKFMVYLQKENIIDESGMPKERFSAEFPKEGPSILRIQQVVRGDSAAYFCASSPLPDSYGYTFGSGTRLTVV.

The chain employs TRBV19 and TRBJ1-1; perhaps TRBD1 as D (5 bases). CDR1 and CDR2 (germline): LNHDA, SQIVND (reference sequence). V was trimmed by 3 bases and J by 0 bases, leaving 14 bases between them. The CDR3 loop spans 16 amino acids. CDR3 sequence: CASSMWWDGLNTEAFF. In DNA, the CDR3 is TGTGCCAGTAGTATGTGGTGGGACGGACTGAACACTGAAGCTTTCTTT.

This clonotype was found many times. CDR3 in amino acids: CASSSKPLLSNQPQHF. CDR3 DNA: TGCGCCAGCAGCTCCAAGCCCCTTCTGAGCAATCAGCCCCAGCATTTT. The genes are TRBV5-1 and TRBJ1-5; D unclear. Germline assignment: CDR1 SGHRS and CDR2 YFSETQ. Trimming left V 3 bases short and J 1 base short, with 14 bases between. The CDR3 loop spans 16 amino acids.